The source of this T cell receptor (beta chain) is a study of CD8+CD57+ T cells in acquired aplastic anemia. Study overall: Isolated CD4+ and CD8+ cells, once sorted, yielded DNA averaging roughly 3.2 ug. Overall study results and limits: Comparison of patients with controls identified roughly 27 shared CD8+ CDR3 sequences.

CDR3 and TCR beta VDJ profiling relied on genomic DNA as the template. Using its own MiXCR run on the reads, TCRdb lists one record per CDR3 protein. The profile shows about 210,000 distinct CDR3 sequences, over 60% of them singletons. Comments on this clonotype: The antigen is unknown.

V lost 3 bases and J lost 5, with 14 bases in between. The CDR3 contains 14 residues. Germline V gene lookup returns CDR1 SGDLS and CDR2 YYNGEE. This chain joins TRBV9 and TRBJ2-5, with D perhaps TRBD2 (6 bases). Sequenced input: sorted CD4+, CD8+, or CD8+CD57+ T cells (not recorded which) from PBMCs. The clonotype originates from a human donor in good health. This CDR3 reads CASSARGLAETQYF. The CDR3 DNA reads as TGTGCCAGCAGCGCAAGGGGACTTGCGGAGACCCAGTACTTC.